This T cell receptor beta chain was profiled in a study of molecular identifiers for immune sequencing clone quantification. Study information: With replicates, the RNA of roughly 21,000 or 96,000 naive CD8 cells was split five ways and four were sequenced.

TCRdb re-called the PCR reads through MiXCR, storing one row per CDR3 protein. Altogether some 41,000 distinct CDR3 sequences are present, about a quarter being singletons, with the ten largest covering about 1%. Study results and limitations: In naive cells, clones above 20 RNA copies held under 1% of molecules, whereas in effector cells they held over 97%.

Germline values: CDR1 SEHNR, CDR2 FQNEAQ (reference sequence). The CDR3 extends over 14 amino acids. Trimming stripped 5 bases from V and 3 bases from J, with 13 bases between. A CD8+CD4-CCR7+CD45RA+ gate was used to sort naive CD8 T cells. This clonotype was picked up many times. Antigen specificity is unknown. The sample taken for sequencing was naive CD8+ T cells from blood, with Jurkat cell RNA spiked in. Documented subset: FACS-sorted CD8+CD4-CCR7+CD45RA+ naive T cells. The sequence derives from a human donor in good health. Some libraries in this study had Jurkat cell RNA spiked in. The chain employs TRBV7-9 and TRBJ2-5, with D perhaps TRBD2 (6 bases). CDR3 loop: CASSIGTFKETQYF. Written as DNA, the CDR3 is TGTGCCAGCAGCATCGGGACTTTTAAAGAGACCCAGTACTTC.